The clone carrying this T cell receptor (beta chain) has only a few counts. The antigen remains unidentified. TCRdb reprocessed the reads with MiXCR, giving one entry per CDR3 protein. Of about 130,000 distinct CDR3 sequences listed, under 30% were seen once; the top ten hold 34%. These data come from a study of T cell repertoires in cytomegalovirus infection. Study context: Carrying CMV and the relevant HLA type showed in public TCR beta signatures.

The sequenced sample was PBMCs, sequenced either directly or after in vitro stimulation (not recorded which). This receptor was identified in a human donor in good health (CMV status not recorded). Some clones in this sample may be carry-over from other donors' samples.

In nucleotides, the CDR3 is TGTGCCAGCAGTGACACCCCCTACGGCTACACCTTC. It translates to CASSDTPYGYTF. The rearrangement links TRBV25-1 to TRBJ1-2, with D unclear. The CDR3 has 12 amino acids. In germline, CDR1 is MGHDK, CDR2 SYGVNS. The V and J ends lost 3 bases and 8 bases respectively, with 10 bases between them.